This T cell receptor (beta chain) originates from a study of T cell changes during pregnancy in multiple sclerosis. Produced via immunoSEQ multiplex PCR; TCRdb's table is partial and in-frame only. The table shows tens of thousands of clones, with 85% to 95% occurring only once. CDR3 length: 17 residues. CDR1 and CDR2 from the germline V gene are MNHNS and SASEGT. The V end lost 3 bases, the J end lost 3 bases, and 21 bases lay between the germline ends. The specimen was peripheral blood, collected in the first trimester of pregnancy. The sequence was collected from a female donor with multiple sclerosis, enrolled in a pregnancy study. This rearrangement joins TRBV6-1 to TRBJ2-7; D might be TRBD1 (5 bases). This chain's CDR3 is CASSDPGYGKAGYEQYF. DNA of the CDR3: TGTGCCAGCAGTGACCCAGGGTACGGAAAAGCTGGCTACGAGCAGTACTTC.